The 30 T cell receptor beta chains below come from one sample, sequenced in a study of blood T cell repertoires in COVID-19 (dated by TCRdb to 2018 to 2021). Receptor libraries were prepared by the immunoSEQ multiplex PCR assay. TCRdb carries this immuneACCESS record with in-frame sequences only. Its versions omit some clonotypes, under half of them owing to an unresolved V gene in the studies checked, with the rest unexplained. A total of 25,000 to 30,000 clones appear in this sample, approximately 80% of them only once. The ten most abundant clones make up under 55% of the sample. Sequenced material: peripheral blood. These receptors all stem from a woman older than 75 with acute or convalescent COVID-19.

CDR3: CASSPTRDGTQYF. The CDR3 region has the DNA TGTGCCAGCAGCCCGACTAGGGATGGGACCCAGTACTTC. The V and J genes are TRBV11-1 and TRBJ2-5, with D maybe TRBD2 (6 bases). This CDR3 has 13 residues. Germline V CDR1 and CDR2: SGHAT, FQDESV (reference sequence). V lost 5 bases and J lost 7, with 14 bases in between.

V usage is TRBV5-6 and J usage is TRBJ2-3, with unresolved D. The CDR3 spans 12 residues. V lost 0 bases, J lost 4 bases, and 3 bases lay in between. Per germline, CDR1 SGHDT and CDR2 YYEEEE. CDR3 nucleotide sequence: TGTGCCAGCAGCTTGGTAGCAGATACGCAGTATTTT. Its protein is CASSLVADTQYF.

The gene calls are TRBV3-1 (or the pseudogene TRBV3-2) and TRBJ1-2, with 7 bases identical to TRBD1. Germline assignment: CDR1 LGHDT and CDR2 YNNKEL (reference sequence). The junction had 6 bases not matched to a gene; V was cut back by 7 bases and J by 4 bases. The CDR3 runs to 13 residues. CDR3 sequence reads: CASNLGQLYGYTF. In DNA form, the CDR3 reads TGTGCCAGCAACCTGGGACAGCTCTATGGCTACACCTTC.

The CDR3 loop reads CASSFRDSDTQYF. CDR3 sequence (DNA): TGCGCCAGCAGCTTCCGGGACTCGGATACGCAGTATTTT. The gene calls are TRBV5-1 and TRBJ2-3, with D possibly TRBD2 on 6 matching bases. Between the trimmed V and J ends, which lost 2 bases and 6 bases, there was a span of 10 bases. The length of the CDR3 is 13 residues. Germline lookup yields CDR1 SGHRS and CDR2 YFSETQ.

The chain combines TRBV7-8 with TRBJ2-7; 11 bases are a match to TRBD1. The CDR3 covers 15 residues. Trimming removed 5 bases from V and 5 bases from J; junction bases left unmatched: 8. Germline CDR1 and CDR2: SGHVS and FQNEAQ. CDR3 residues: CASSKGTGGKNEQYF. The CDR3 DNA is TGTGCCAGCAGCAAGGGGACAGGGGGAAAGAACGAGCAGTACTTC.

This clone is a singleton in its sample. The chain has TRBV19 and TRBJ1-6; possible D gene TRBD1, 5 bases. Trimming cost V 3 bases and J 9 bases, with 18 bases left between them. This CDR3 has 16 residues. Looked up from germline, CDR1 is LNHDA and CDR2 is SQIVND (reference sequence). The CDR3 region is CASSIFSEGRGSPLHF. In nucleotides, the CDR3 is TGTGCCAGTAGTATTTTTTCGGAGGGGCGAGGTTCACCCCTCCACTTT.

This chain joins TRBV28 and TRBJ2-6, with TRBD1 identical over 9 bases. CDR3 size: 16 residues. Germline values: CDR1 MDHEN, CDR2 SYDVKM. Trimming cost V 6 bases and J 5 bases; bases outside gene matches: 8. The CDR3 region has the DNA TGTGCCAGCAGGGGAACAGGGGGCGCCTGGGCCAACGTCCTGACTTTC. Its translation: CASRGTGGAWANVLTF.

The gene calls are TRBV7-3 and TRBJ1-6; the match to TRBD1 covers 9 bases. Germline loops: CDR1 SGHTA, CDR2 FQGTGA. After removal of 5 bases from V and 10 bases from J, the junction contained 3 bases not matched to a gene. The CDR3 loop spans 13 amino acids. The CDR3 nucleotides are TGTGCCAGCAGCCTCGGACAGGGGTCACCCCTCCACTTT. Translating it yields CASSLGQGSPLHF.

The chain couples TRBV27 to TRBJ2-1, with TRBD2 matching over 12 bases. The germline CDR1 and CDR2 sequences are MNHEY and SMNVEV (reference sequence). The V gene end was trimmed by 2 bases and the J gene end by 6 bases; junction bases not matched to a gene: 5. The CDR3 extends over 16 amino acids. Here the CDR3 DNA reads TGTGCCAGCAGTTTAGCCAGACTAGCGGGAGCCAATGAGCAGTTCTTC. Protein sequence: CASSLARLAGANEQFF.

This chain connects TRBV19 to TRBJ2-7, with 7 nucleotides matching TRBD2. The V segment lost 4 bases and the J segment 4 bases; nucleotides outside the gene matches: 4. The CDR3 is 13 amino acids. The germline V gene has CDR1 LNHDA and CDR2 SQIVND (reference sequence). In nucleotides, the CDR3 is TGTGCCAGTAGTACGAAACTAGCGTACGAGCAGTACTTC. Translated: CASSTKLAYEQYF.

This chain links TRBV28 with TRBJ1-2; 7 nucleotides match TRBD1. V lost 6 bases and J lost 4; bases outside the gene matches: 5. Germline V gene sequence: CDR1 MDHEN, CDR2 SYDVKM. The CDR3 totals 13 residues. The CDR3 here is CASSRRGFYGYTF. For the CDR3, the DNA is TGTGCCAGCAGCCGCAGGGGGTTCTATGGCTACACCTTC.

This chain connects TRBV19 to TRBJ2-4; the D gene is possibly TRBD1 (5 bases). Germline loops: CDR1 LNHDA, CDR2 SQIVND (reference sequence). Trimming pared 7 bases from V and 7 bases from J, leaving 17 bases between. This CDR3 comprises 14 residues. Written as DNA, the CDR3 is TGTGCCAGTAAGGGCGACAGAGGATTGAACATTCAGTACTTC. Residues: CASKGDRGLNIQYF.

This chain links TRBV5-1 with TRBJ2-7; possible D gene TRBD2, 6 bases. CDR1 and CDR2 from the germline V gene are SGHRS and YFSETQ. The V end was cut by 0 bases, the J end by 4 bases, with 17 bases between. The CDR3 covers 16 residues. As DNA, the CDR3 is TGCGCCAGCAGCTTGGGACCGGGAGTAGGGGAATACGAGCAGTACTTC. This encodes CASSLGPGVGEYEQYF.

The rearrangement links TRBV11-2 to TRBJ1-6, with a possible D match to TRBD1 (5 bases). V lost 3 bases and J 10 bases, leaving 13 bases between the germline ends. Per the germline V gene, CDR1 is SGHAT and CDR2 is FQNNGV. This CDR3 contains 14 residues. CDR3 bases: TGTGCCAGCAGCTTTCCCAGGGCAGGATCACCCCTCCACTTT. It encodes CASSFPRAGSPLHF.

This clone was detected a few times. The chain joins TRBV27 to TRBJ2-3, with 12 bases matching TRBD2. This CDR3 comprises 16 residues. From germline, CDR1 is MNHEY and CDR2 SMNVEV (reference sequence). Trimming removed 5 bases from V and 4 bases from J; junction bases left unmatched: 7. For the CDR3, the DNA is TGTGCCAGCAGTAAATCTAGCGGGAGGGCCCCAGATACGCAGTATTTT. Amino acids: CASSKSSGRAPDTQYF.

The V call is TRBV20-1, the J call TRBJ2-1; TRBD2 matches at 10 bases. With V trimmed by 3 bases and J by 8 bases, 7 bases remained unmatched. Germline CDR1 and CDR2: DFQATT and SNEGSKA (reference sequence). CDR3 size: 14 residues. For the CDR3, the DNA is TGCAGTGCTAGTGTTGGACTAGCGGACGATGAGCAGTTCTTC. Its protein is CSASVGLADDEQFF.

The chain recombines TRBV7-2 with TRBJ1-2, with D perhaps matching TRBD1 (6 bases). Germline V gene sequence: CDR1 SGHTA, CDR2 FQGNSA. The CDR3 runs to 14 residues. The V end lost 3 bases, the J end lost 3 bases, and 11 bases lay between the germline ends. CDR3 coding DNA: TGTGCCAGCAGCTTGACCAGGACAGACTATGGCTACACCTTC. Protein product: CASSLTRTDYGYTF. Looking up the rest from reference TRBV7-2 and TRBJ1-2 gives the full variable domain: GAGVSQSPSNKVTEKGKDVELRCDPISGHTALYWYRQSLGQGLEFLIYFQGNSAPDKSGLPSDRFSAERTGGSVSTLTIQRTQQEDSAVYLCASSLTRTDYGYTFGSGTRLTVV.

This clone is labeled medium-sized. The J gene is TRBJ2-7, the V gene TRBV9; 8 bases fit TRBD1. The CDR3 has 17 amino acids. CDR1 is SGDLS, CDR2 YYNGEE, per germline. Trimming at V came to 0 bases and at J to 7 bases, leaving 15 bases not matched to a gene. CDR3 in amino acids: CASSVDPSRTGHWEQYF. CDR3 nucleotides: TGTGCCAGCAGCGTAGATCCCTCACGGACAGGGCACTGGGAGCAGTACTTC.

CDR3 in DNA: TGTGCCAGCAGTTTGGCCCAATACGAGCAGTACTTC. As protein: CASSLAQYEQYF. V usage is TRBV28 and J usage is TRBJ2-7, with no clear D. The CDR3 covers 12 residues. CDR1 and CDR2 from the germline V gene are MDHEN and SYDVKM. The germline V and J ends were trimmed by 3 bases and 4 bases, with 7 bases remaining between them.

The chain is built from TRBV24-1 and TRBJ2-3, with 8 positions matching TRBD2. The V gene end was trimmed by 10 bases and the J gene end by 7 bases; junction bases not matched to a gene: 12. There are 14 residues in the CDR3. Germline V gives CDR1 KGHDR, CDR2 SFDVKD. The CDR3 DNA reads TGTGCCACTGGAGTCCGGGAGGGCAAGTATACGCAGTATTTT. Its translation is CATGVREGKYTQYF.

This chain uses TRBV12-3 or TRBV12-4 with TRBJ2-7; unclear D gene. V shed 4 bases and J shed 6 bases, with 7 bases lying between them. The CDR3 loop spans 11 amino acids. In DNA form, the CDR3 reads TGTGCCAGCAGTTCCTACTTCGAGCAGTACTTC. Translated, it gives CASSSYFEQYF.

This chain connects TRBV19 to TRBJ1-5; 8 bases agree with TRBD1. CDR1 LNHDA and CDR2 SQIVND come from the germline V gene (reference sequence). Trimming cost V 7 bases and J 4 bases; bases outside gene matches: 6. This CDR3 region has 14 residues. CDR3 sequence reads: CASKIRQGNQPQHF. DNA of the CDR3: TGTGCCAGTAAAATCCGACAGGGGAATCAGCCCCAGCATTTT.

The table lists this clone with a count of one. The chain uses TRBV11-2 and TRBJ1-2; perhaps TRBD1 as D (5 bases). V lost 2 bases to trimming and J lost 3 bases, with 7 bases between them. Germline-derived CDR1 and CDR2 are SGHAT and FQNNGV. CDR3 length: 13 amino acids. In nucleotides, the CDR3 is TGTGCCAGCAGCTTACAGGGTCACTATGGCTACACCTTC. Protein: CASSLQGHYGYTF.

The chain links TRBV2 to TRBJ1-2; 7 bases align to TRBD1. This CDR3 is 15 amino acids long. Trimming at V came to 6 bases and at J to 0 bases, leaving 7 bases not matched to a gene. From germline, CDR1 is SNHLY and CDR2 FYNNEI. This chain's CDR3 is CASRQDRPTNYGYTF. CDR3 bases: TGTGCCAGCAGGCAGGACAGGCCCACTAACTATGGCTACACCTTC.

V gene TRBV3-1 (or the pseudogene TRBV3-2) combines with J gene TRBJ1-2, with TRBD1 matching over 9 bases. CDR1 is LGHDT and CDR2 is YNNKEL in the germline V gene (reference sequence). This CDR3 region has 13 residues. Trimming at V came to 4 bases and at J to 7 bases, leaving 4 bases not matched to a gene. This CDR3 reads CASSRTGEGGYTF. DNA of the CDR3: TGTGCCAGCAGCCGGACAGGGGAGGGTGGCTACACCTTC.

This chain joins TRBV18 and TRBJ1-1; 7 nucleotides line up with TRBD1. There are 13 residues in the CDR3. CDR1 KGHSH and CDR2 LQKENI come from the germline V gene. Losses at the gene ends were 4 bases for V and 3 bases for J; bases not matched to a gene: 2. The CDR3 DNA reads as TGTGCCAGCTCACAGGGGGCCGACACTGAAGCTTTCTTT. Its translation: CASSQGADTEAFF.

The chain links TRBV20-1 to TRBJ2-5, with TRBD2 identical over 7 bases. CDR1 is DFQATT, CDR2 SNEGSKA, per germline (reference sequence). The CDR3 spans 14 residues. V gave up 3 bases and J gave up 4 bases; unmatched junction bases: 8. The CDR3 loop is CSASLAGRGETQYF. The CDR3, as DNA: TGCAGTGCTAGTTTGGCGGGGAGGGGAGAGACCCAGTACTTC.

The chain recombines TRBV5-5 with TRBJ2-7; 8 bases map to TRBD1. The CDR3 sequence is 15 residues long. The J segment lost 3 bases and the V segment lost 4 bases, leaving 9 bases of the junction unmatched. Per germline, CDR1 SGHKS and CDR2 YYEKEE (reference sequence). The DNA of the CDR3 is TGTGCCAGCAGCCCTCGGGACAGGAATAACTACGAGCAGTACTTC. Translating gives CASSPRDRNNYEQYF.

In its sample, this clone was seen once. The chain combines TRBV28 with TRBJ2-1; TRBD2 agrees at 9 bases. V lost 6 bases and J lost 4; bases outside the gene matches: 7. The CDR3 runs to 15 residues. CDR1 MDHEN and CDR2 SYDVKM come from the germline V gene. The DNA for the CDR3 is TGTGCCAGCAGCCCCGAAGCGGGGGGATACAATGAGCAGTTCTTC. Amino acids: CASSPEAGGYNEQFF.

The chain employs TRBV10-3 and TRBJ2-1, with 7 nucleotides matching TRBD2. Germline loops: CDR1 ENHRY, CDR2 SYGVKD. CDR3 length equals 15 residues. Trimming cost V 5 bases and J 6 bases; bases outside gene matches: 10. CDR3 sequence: CAISYNSGPGNEQFF. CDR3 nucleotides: TGTGCCATCAGTTACAATAGCGGGCCGGGCAATGAGCAGTTCTTC.